Listed here are 27 T cell receptor beta chains from one sample, sequenced in a study of T cells in localized non-small cell lung cancer. Libraries were prepared by immunoSEQ multiplex PCR; TCRdb keeps only in-frame clonotypes and omits some of them. In the table there are around 21,000 clones, about 90% of which are singletons. The input for sequencing was peripheral blood, taken before any cancer treatment. The receptors were gathered from a male donor older than 55 with stage I squamous cell lung carcinoma.

The chain is built from TRBV25-1 and TRBJ2-7, with TRBD1 matching 9 bases. The CDR3 sequence is 15 residues long. Unmatched junction bases numbered 5, after V lost 4 bases and J lost 1 base. In germline, CDR1 is MGHDK, CDR2 SYGVNS. In DNA form, the CDR3 reads TGTGCCAGCAGTGCGACCGGGACAGGGTCCTACGAGCAGTACTTC. This gives the protein CASSATGTGSYEQYF.

This clone appeared a single time. The V and J genes are TRBV19 and TRBJ2-3, with D perhaps TRBD1 or TRBD2 (5 bases each). The germline V gene encodes CDR1 LNHDA and CDR2 SQIVND (reference sequence). The CDR3 runs to 18 residues. Deletions cut 0 bases from V and 8 bases from J, with 24 bases between. The CDR3 region has the DNA TGTGCCAGTAGTATAGATCTTAATGGCGGTGGCGCTGGGGGTACGCAGTATTTT. As protein: CASSIDLNGGGAGGTQYF.

The J gene is TRBJ2-5, the V gene TRBV10-3, with a weak D call TRBD2 (7 bases). From germline, CDR1 is ENHRY and CDR2 SYGVKD. Trimming shortened V by 1 base and J by 4 bases, and 13 bases separated the two germline ends. CDR3 size: 15 residues. The DNA of the CDR3 is TGTGCCATCAGTGAGTGGGGGGGCCGTCGAGAGACCCAGTACTTC. The encoded protein is CAISEWGGRRETQYF.

This sequence joins TRBV28 and TRBJ1-5; 10 bases line up with TRBD1. Trimming cost V 7 bases and J 1 base; bases outside gene matches: 7. Germline-derived CDR1 and CDR2 are MDHEN and SYDVKM. There are 16 residues in the CDR3. Here the CDR3 reads CASIPGGQGSNQPQHF. Written as DNA, the CDR3 is TGTGCCAGCATCCCGGGGGGACAGGGGAGCAATCAGCCCCAGCATTTT.

This chain uses TRBV5-5 with TRBJ2-7, with D perhaps TRBD1 or TRBD2 (5 bases each). V gave up 1 base and J gave up 0 bases, with 14 bases separating them. The CDR3 is 16 residues long. The V gene's germline CDR1 is SGHKS and CDR2 YYEKEE (reference sequence). DNA of the CDR3: TGTGCCAGCAGCTTGAGTACGGGGCCCAACTCCTACGAGCAGTACTTC. It codes for CASSLSTGPNSYEQYF.

The J gene is TRBJ2-1, the V gene TRBV5-6; 11 bases are a match to TRBD2. The ends lost 3 bases at V and 3 bases at J; junction bases unmatched: 5. There are 16 residues in the CDR3. The germline V gene encodes CDR1 SGHDT and CDR2 YYEEEE. The CDR3 bases are TGTGCCAGCAGCTCGGAGACTAGCGGGGTCTACAATGAGCAGTTCTTC. Encoded protein: CASSSETSGVYNEQFF.

The gene calls are TRBV5-4 and TRBJ2-5; 9 nucleotides match TRBD2. CDR3 length: 17 residues. V shed 1 base, J shed 0 bases, and the junction held 7 bases outside the gene matches. Per the germline V gene, CDR1 is SGHNT and CDR2 is YYREEE (reference sequence). The CDR3 DNA follows: TGTGCCAGCAGCTTGTGGTTCCAGCGGGGGGACCAAGAGACCCAGTACTTC. Translated: CASSLWFQRGDQETQYF.

This clone occurred a few times. This chain links TRBV10-2 with TRBJ1-6, with D possibly matching TRBD1 (6 bases). CDR3 length: 12 amino acids. Germline values: CDR1 WSHSY, CDR2 SAAADI. Trimming removed 7 bases from V and 10 bases from J, with 11 bases in between. CDR3 DNA: TGCGCCAGCAACAGGGATGGATCACCCCTCCACTTT. It specifies CASNRDGSPLHF.

This chain uses TRBV19 with TRBJ1-1; D possibly corresponds to TRBD1 (5 bases). The V and J ends lost 3 bases and 5 bases respectively, with 10 bases between them. The CDR3 is 13 residues long. CDR1 is LNHDA and CDR2 is SQIVND in the germline V gene (reference sequence). DNA for the CDR3: TGTGCCAGTAGTATCCAGGGAAAGACTGAAGCTTTCTTT. It yields the protein CASSIQGKTEAFF.

The CDR3 bases are TGCGCCAGCAGCCAAGATCGAGCCAGACTTAACTATGGCTACACCTTC. This gives the protein CASSQDRARLNYGYTF. V and J are TRBV4-3 and TRBJ1-2; no reliable D call. The germline V gene encodes CDR1 LGHNA and CDR2 YSLEER. Trimming pared 0 bases from V and 1 base from J, leaving 12 bases between. This CDR3 comprises 16 residues.

This clone appeared a few times. The chain combines TRBV14 with TRBJ1-2; no clear D gene. The CDR3 runs to 15 residues. The germline V gene encodes CDR1 SGHDN and CDR2 FVKESK. Trimming took 4 bases from V and 1 from J, leaving 13 bases between them. CDR3 bases: TGTGCCAGCAGCCGCCCGCACAGTCTTAACTATGGCTACACCTTC. Protein product: CASSRPHSLNYGYTF.

The chain links TRBV6-6 to TRBJ1-1; D is unclear. CDR3 length equals 13 residues. CDR1 is MNHNY and CDR2 is SVGAGI in the germline V gene (reference sequence). V lost 0 bases and J lost 0, with 2 bases in between. CDR3 region: CASSYSVNTEAFF. CDR3 nucleotides: TGTGCCAGCAGTTACTCGGTGAACACTGAAGCTTTCTTT.

The rearrangement joins TRBV19 to TRBJ2-2, with a tentative D call TRBD1 (5 bases). V lost 3 bases, J lost 6 bases, and 23 bases lay in between. CDR3 length: 18 amino acids. Per germline, CDR1 LNHDA and CDR2 SQIVND (reference sequence). DNA for the CDR3: TGTGCCAGTAGTATTCGGGCACAGGTTAGTGAAAACGCCGGGGAGCTGTTTTTT. It translates to CASSIRAQVSENAGELFF.

This chain links TRBV29-1 with TRBJ1-2, with D tentatively TRBD1 (6 bases). Germline CDR1 reads SQVTM; CDR2 reads ANQGSEA. The ends were cut back, 2 bases at V and 8 bases at J, with 9 bases in the middle. The CDR3 sequence is 11 residues long. CDR3 DNA sequence: TGCAGCGTTGAACAGGGGAAGGGCTACACCTTC. Translated, it gives CSVEQGKGYTF.

The V call is TRBV5-4, the J call TRBJ2-7, with a possible D match to TRBD1 (6 bases). This CDR3 has 13 residues. CDR1 and CDR2 from the germline V gene are SGHNT and YYREEE (reference sequence). The V gene lost 10 bases and the J gene lost 3 bases, with 17 bases spanning the gap. The CDR3 DNA sequence: TGTGCCTTCAAGAACAGGGCCAACTACGAGCAGTACTTC. Protein sequence: CAFKNRANYEQYF.

The rearrangement uses TRBV29-1 and TRBJ2-7, with TRBD1 matching over 7 bases. The V and J ends lost 7 bases and 2 bases, in that order; junction bases with no gene match: 8. The CDR3 sequence is 13 residues long. Germline CDR1 reads SQVTM; CDR2 reads ANQGSEA. CDR3 amino acids: CSATGDGAYEQYF. DNA for the CDR3: TGCAGCGCAACAGGGGATGGGGCCTACGAGCAGTACTTC.

The CDR3 reads CASSFGDRGNTEAFF. The CDR3 DNA follows: TGTGCCAGCAGCTTTGGGGACAGGGGGAACACTGAAGCTTTCTTT. The chain combines TRBV7-9 with TRBJ1-1, with 10 bases identical to TRBD1. Germline assignment: CDR1 SEHNR and CDR2 FQNEAQ (reference sequence). The CDR3 contains 15 residues. J gave up 1 base and V 3 bases, and 2 bases lay outside the gene matches. The full variable domain, its missing parts supplied by reference TRBV7-9 and TRBJ1-1, is DTGVSQNPRHKITKRGQNVTFRCDPISEHNRLYWYRQTLGQGPEFLTYFQNEAQLEKSRLLSDRFSAERPKGSFSTLEIQRTEQGDSAMYLCASSFGDRGNTEAFFGQGTRLTVV.

This clone appeared a single time. This chain links TRBV6-1 with TRBJ2-5; 8 bases agree with TRBD1. V trimming: 10 bases; J trimming: 1 base; junction bases outside the gene matches: 5. This CDR3 is 13 amino acids long. Germline CDR1 reads MNHNS; CDR2 reads SASEGT. CDR3 in amino acids: CATTGGFQETQYF. The CDR3 DNA sequence: TGTGCCACCACAGGGGGATTCCAAGAGACCCAGTACTTC.

The chain carries TRBV30 and TRBJ1-5; 8 bases agree with TRBD1. Trimming took 2 bases from V and 4 from J; bases not matched to a gene: 4. The germline V gene has CDR1 GTSNPN and CDR2 SVGIG (reference sequence). This CDR3 comprises 14 residues. CDR3 bases: TGTGCCTGGAGTCTTCGACAGGGGAATCAGCCCCAGCATTTT. Its protein is CAWSLRQGNQPQHF.

The chain couples TRBV29-1 to TRBJ1-3; D unclear. Germline assignment: CDR1 SQVTM and CDR2 ANQGSEA. The V and J ends lost 1 base and 4 bases respectively, with 2 bases between them. The CDR3 extends over 11 amino acids. CDR3 in amino acids: CSVEGGNTIYF. The CDR3 DNA reads as TGCAGCGTTGAAGGGGGAAACACCATATATTTT.

The V and J genes are TRBV19 and TRBJ1-4, with TRBD1 as a possible D gene (6 bases). Germline values: CDR1 LNHDA, CDR2 SQIVND (reference sequence). The CDR3 is made up of 15 amino acids. Trimming removed 6 bases at V and 5 bases at J, with 16 bases between. This chain's CDR3 is CASRRRTAPNEKLFF. CDR3 bases: TGTGCCAGTAGGAGAAGGACAGCTCCAAATGAAAAACTGTTTTTT.

The chain carries TRBV6-6 and TRBJ2-7, with D possibly TRBD2 on 5 matching bases. CDR3 length equals 13 residues. Germline CDR1 MNHNY, CDR2 SVGAGI (reference sequence). Trimming took off 4 bases at V and 5 bases at J, with 12 bases between the two ends. The CDR3 sequence: CASSFLRENEQYF. The CDR3, as DNA: TGTGCCAGCAGTTTTCTTCGGGAAAACGAGCAGTACTTC.

The gene calls are TRBV14 and TRBJ1-4; TRBD1 might be the D (5 bases). The V end lost 4 bases, the J end lost 8 bases, and 17 bases lay between the germline ends. Germline-derived CDR1 and CDR2 are SGHDN and FVKESK. This CDR3 has 15 amino acids. CDR3 in DNA: TGTGCCAGCAGCCGCTTTCCCGGGGGAGCCGAAAAACTGTTTTTT. Protein: CASSRFPGGAEKLFF.

V and J are TRBV10-3 and TRBJ1-6; the match to TRBD1 covers 8 bases. Per the germline V gene, CDR1 is ENHRY and CDR2 is SYGVKD. There are 16 residues in the CDR3. J was trimmed by 5 bases and V by 4 bases; bases with no gene match: 7. CDR3 bases: TGTGCCATCAGTGCTCAGGGGGCGCCTGATAATTCACCCCTCCACTTT. Translating it yields CAISAQGAPDNSPLHF.

The chain has TRBV29-1 and TRBJ1-1; no clear D. The ends were cut back, 5 bases at V and 5 bases at J, with 18 bases in the middle. Germline CDR1 and CDR2: SQVTM and ANQGSEA. The CDR3 totals 14 residues. The CDR3 region is CSVLSSGWVTEAFF. CDR3 coding DNA: TGCAGCGTTTTGTCCTCCGGATGGGTTACTGAAGCTTTCTTT. Combining the CDR3 with reference TRBV29-1 and TRBJ1-1 gives the whole variable domain SAVISQKPSRDICQRGTSLTIQCQVDSQVTMMFWYRQQPGQSLTLIATANQGSEATYESGFVIDKFPISRPNLTFSTLTVSNMSPEDSSIYLCSVLSSGWVTEAFFGQGTRLTVV.

CDR3 sequence: CASSQERAGNTIYF. As DNA, the CDR3 is TGTGCCAGCAGCCAAGAGAGGGCTGGAAACACCATATATTTT. The rearrangement links TRBV14 to TRBJ1-3; no clear D gene. CDR1 and CDR2 from the germline V gene are SGHDN and FVKESK. Trimming left V 0 bases short and J 2 bases short, with 5 bases between. CDR3 length: 14 amino acids. Full variable domain (remainder filled in from reference TRBV14 and TRBJ1-3): EAGVTQFPSHSVIEKGQTVTLRCDPISGHDNLYWYRRVMGKEIKFLLHFVKESKQDESGMPNNRFLAERTGGTYSTLKVQPAELEDSGVYFCASSQERAGNTIYFGEGSWLTVV.

V usage is TRBV4-3 and J usage is TRBJ2-2; D gene unclear. Germline CDR1 and CDR2: LGHNA and YSLEER. Between the trimmed V and J ends, which lost 0 bases and 2 bases, there was a span of 13 bases. The CDR3 spans 17 residues. This CDR3 reads CASSQDRGSLNTGELFF. As DNA, the CDR3 is TGCGCCAGCAGCCAAGATCGAGGCAGCCTCAACACCGGGGAGCTGTTTTTT.